This paragraph covers one T cell receptor beta chain sequence. Its antigen is still unknown. The germline V and J ends were trimmed by 2 bases and 1 base, with 12 bases remaining between them. Germline V gives CDR1 SGDLS, CDR2 YYNGEE. The CDR3 totals 15 residues. This sample was taken from a study of cytomegalovirus exposure and HLA in healthy donors. Looking at the study overall: There were some 81 million unique TCRs (from HLA-typed donors) in an early data release.

Study-wide points: Reports showed the classifier diagnosing cytomegalovirus status with high specificity and sensitivity. In a later analysis, HLA-C alleles had the fewest associated TCRs, DRB1 alleles the most.

Though nominally healthy at sampling, donors likely had unrecorded immune exposures. The PCR was carried out with 60 Vbeta primers and 13 Jbeta primers. Measured with immunoSEQ multiplex PCR; TCRdb has only the in-frame clones, and not every one. Among 130,000 to 150,000 clones listed, roughly 76% were seen once. This chain joins TRBV9 and TRBJ1-1; D not resolved. The sample consisted of PBMCs. The receptor's source is a man between 18 and 29 years old in good health and CMV-seronegative. The CDR3 coding sequence is TGTGCCAGCAGCGTTCGGGGAATAGGGAACACTGAAGCTTTCTTT. Translating it yields CASSVRGIGNTEAFF.